These T cell receptor beta chains were read from a single sample in a study of OX40 agonist ivuxolimab in advanced cancers. Produced via immunoSEQ multiplex PCR; TCRdb's table is partial and in-frame only. The sample shows 49,000 or so clones, around 80% of them seen only once. This material consisted of CD4+ or CD8+ T cells sorted from blood, taken in a trial of the OX40 agonist ivuxolimab. These TCRs come from an adult with an advanced solid tumor such as melanoma, head and neck, liver or kidney cancer. Each CDR3 is given with its conserved first and last residue. The D gene is left open where the match is weak. Only some rows state a clone size, as once, few, many or a class for expanded clones.

clone size	D gene	V gene	J gene	CDR3 DNA	CDR3 protein
.	.	TRBV6-1	TRBJ1-1	TGTGCCAGCAGTGAGGGGGGCACTGAAGCTTTCTTT	CASSEGGTEAFF
.	TRBD2	TRBV27	TRBJ2-7	TGTGCCAGCAGTTTTCTCACTAGCGGTCTTTACTACGAGCAGTACTTC	CASSFLTSGLYYEQYF
.	.	TRBV2	TRBJ1-6	TGTGCCACCACAGACAGGTGGACCTATAATTCACCCCTCCACTTT	CATTDRWTYNSPLHF
.	TRBD2	TRBV11-2	TRBJ2-5	TGTGCCAGCAGCGCAAGACTAGCGGCCGGCCAAGAGACCCAGTACTTC	CASSARLAAGQETQYF
.	.	TRBV19	TRBJ2-1	TGTGCCAGTAGTATACGGCAGGGGTTCAATGAGCAGTTCTTC	CASSIRQGFNEQFF
.	.	TRBV21-1	TRBJ2-7	TGTGCCAGCAGCAAAGTAGTAAGGCGGTCCTCCTACGAGCAGTACTTC	CASSKVVRRSSYEQYF
.	.	TRBV14	TRBJ2-1	TGTGCCAGCAGCCACAGACAGAGCTCCTACAATGAGCAGTTCTTC	CASSHRQSSYNEQFF
.	.	TRBV7-3	TRBJ1-6	TGTGCCAGCAGTAATCACTATAATTCACCCCTCCACTTT	CASSNHYNSPLHF
medium-sized	.	TRBV28	TRBJ2-7	TGTGCCAGCACGTGGACGGGTCAGTACGAGCAGTACTTC	CASTWTGQYEQYF
.	TRBD1	TRBV19	TRBJ1-6	TGTGCCAGTAGGTCGAGACAGGGGAATTCACCCCTCCACTTT	CASRSRQGNSPLHF
.	TRBD1	TRBV15	TRBJ2-7	TGTGCCACCAGCAGAGTATTTACAGGGGGCTGGGACGAGCAGTACTTC	CATSRVFTGGWDEQYF
.	TRBD1	TRBV7-3	TRBJ1-2	TGTGCCAGCAGCTCGCCGGGAGACAGGGTATACACCTTC	CASSSPGDRVYTF
.	TRBD1	TRBV7-9	TRBJ1-4	TGTGCCAGCAGCTTTTTCCCGGGACAGGGGTGGCCTAATGAAAAACTGTTTTTT	CASSFFPGQGWPNEKLFF
.	TRBD1	TRBV18	TRBJ2-7	TGTGCCAGCTCACCTTCCCGGGACAGGGGAGGCGAGCAGTACTTC	CASSPSRDRGGEQYF
.	.	TRBV6-1	TRBJ1-3	TGTGCCAGCAGTGATGTGGGAAACACCATATATTTT	CASSDVGNTIYF
.	.	TRBV27	TRBJ1-6	TGTGCCAGCAGTTCCTCGCCAGGCTTCTATAATTCACCCCTCCACTTT	CASSSSPGFYNSPLHF
.	.	TRBV18	TRBJ1-1	TGTGCCAGCTCACCACAAATGAACACTGAAGCTTTCTTT	CASSPQMNTEAFF
.	TRBD1	TRBV6-5	TRBJ1-5	TGTGCCAGCAGCGGACAGGGGGCTGAACAGCCCCAGCATTTT	CASSGQGAEQPQHF
.	TRBD2	TRBV2	TRBJ2-1	TGTGCCAGCAGTCCGGGACTAGCGGCCTACAATGAGCAGTTCTTC	CASSPGLAAYNEQFF
.	.	TRBV5-1	TRBJ2-6	TGCGCCAGCAGCTTAGGGAACTCTGGGGCCAACGTCCTGACTTTC	CASSLGNSGANVLTF
.	TRBD1	TRBV7-2	TRBJ1-2	TGTGCCAGCAGCGAAGGACAGGGAAGGAGCTACACCTTC	CASSEGQGRSYTF
.	.	TRBV27	TRBJ2-6	TGTGCCAGCAAGGGGTTCTCTGGGGCCAACGTCCTGACTTTC	CASKGFSGANVLTF
.	TRBD2	TRBV10-3	TRBJ2-7	TGTGCCATCAGCGGCCAGCGGGAAGGGAGGGATTCCTACGAGCAGTACTTC	CAISGQREGRDSYEQYF
medium-sized	.	TRBV4-2	TRBJ2-7	TGTGCCAGCAGCTATTACGAGCAGTACTTC	CASSYYEQYF
.	TRBD1	TRBV10-3	TRBJ2-1	TGTGCCATCAGGGGACAGCCCAATGAGCAGTTCTTC	CAIRGQPNEQFF
.	.	TRBV7-9	TRBJ1-6	TGTGCCAGCAGCTTAGTAGGGAGCAGTAATTCACCCCTCCACTTT	CASSLVGSSNSPLHF
.	TRBD2	TRBV4-2	TRBJ2-3	TGTGCCAGCAGTCAAGGCGCGGGGGGGAACACAGATACGCAGTATTTT	CASSQGAGGNTDTQYF
once	.	TRBV6-6	TRBJ2-3	TGTGCCAGCAGTCCCACAGATACGCAGTATTTT	CASSPTDTQYF
.	TRBD2	TRBV30	TRBJ2-2	TGTGCCTGGGGTCAGACTAGCGGAGGCACCGGGGAGCTGTTTTTT	CAWGQTSGGTGELFF
.	.	TRBV28	TRBJ2-7	TGTGCCAGCAGCCAGACCGTGGGGTCCCCCTACGAGCAGTACTTC	CASSQTVGSPYEQYF
.	.	TRBV19	TRBJ2-1	TGTGCCAGTATTGCAAGGGCCCACGATTACAATGAGCAGTTCTTC	CASIARAHDYNEQFF
few	.	TRBV6-5	TRBJ1-4	TGTGCCAGCAGTTACGGCGGGGGGTATGAAAAACTGTTTTTT	CASSYGGGYEKLFF
.	.	TRBV5-1	TRBJ2-2	TGCGCCAGCAGCTTGACCCAGGTCACCGGGGAGCTGTTTTTT	CASSLTQVTGELFF
.	.	TRBV19	TRBJ2-3	TGTGCCAGTAGTTCCCGGGACCCTTCGGGAGATACGCAGTATTTT	CASSSRDPSGDTQYF
.	.	TRBV25-1	TRBJ1-1	TGTGCCAGCAGTCTTGGCACTGAAGCTTTCTTT	CASSLGTEAFF
.	.	TRBV21-1	TRBJ2-3	TGTGCCAGCAGCAAAGCTCAGTCAACCCAAGATACGCAGTATTTT	CASSKAQSTQDTQYF
.	TRBD1	TRBV5-4	TRBJ1-1	TGTGCCAGCAGCCCACAGGGGATATACACTGAAGCTTTCTTT	CASSPQGIYTEAFF
medium-sized	.	TRBV2	TRBJ1-3	TGTGCCAGCAGCGTGGGTCAGGGAAACACCATATATTTT	CASSVGQGNTIYF
.	.	TRBV19	TRBJ1-2	TGTGCCAGTAGTATCCGAGGGGTGGACTATGGCTACACCTTC	CASSIRGVDYGYTF
.	TRBD2	TRBV30	TRBJ2-2	TGTGCCTGGAGTGTACGAGCGGGGGCGTCAACCGGGGAGCTGTTTTTT	CAWSVRAGASTGELFF
.	.	TRBV7-2	TRBJ2-5	TGTGCCAGCAGCTTAGAAAGGGCTGAGACCCAGTACTTC	CASSLERAETQYF
.	.	TRBV2	TRBJ2-6	TGTGCCAGCAGTGGAGGAGTGTCTGGGGCCAACGTCCTGACTTTC	CASSGGVSGANVLTF